The sequence of this TCR beta chain was determined in a study of blood T cell repertoires in COVID-19. Cohort 3 donors were reported recovered after two negative PCRs, clearance, or symptom resolution. Per the study methods: Counts of nucleated cells, estimated from reference gene primer amplification, were obtained. Generated by immunoSEQ multiplex PCR, the TCRdb table keeps only in-frame clones and is missing some. V, J and clone size derive from that table, while D and trimming were established from the DNA sequence. The data contain 320,000 or so clones, more than 85% of them singletons. The CDR3 totals 13 residues. V shed 5 bases and J 8 bases; nucleotides not matched to a gene: 6. Germline lookup yields CDR1 MDHEN and CDR2 SYDVKM.

The sequence derives from a woman in her thirties who had recovered from COVID-19. Sequences were obtained from PBMCs or T cells enriched from blood (not recorded which). V gene TRBV28 combines with J gene TRBJ1-2; TRBD1 matches 9 bases. CDR3 in DNA: TGTGCCAGCAGTGTACAGGGGGCAGGGGGCTACACCTTC. This encodes CASSVQGAGGYTF.